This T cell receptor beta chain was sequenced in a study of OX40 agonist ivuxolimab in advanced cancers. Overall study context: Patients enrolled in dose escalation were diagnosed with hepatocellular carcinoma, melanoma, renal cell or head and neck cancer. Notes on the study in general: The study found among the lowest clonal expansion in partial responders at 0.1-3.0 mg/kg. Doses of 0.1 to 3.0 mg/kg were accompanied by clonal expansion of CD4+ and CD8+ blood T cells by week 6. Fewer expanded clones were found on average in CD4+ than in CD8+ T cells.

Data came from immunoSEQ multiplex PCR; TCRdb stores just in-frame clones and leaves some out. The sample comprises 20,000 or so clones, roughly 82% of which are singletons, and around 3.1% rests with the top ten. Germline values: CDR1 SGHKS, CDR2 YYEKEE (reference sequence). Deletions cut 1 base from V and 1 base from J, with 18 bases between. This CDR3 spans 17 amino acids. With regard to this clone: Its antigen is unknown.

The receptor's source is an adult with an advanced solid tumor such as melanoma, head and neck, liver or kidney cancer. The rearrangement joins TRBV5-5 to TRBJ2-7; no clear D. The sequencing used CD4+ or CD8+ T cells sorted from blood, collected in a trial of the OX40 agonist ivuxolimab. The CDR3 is CASSLSWVGMMSYEQYF. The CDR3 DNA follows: TGTGCCAGCAGCTTGAGTTGGGTGGGAATGATGTCCTACGAGCAGTACTTC.